This is a list of T cell receptor beta chains from one sample in a study of shared clonotypes between healthy human individuals. Method: immunoSEQ multiplex PCR; TCRdb's copy keeps in-frame clones and lacks some. The repertoire consists of approximately 650,000 clones, with over 95% occurring once and the leading ten covering over 0.09%. Sequencing used naive CD8+ T cells sorted from blood. These receptors were obtained from a woman in her 30s in good health. Both conserved end residues are part of each CDR3. Fields, in order: V gene, clone size, D gene, J gene, CDR3 DNA, CDR3 protein. D genes are given only for firm matches. Not every row has a clone size; where given, it reads once, few, many or a size class.

>TRBV4-1|-|-|TRBJ2-2
TGCGCCAGCAGCCCCCCGCCTACACTCAGGGAGTCCGGGGAGCTGTTTTTT
CASSPPPTLRESGELFF
>TRBV19|-|TRBD1|TRBJ1-1
TGTGCCAGTAGTTTAACAGGGGGCATCACTGAAGCTTTCTTT
CASSLTGGITEAFF
>TRBV6-5|-|-|TRBJ2-7
TGTGCCAGCAGTTATGGCGGGGACGGCGAGCAGTACTTC
CASSYGGDGEQYF
>TRBV9|-|TRBD1|TRBJ1-5
TGTGCCAGCAGCGCCGGGACAGTGGTGGGTCTGCCCCAGCATTTT
CASSAGTVVGLPQHF
>TRBV6-1|-|TRBD2|TRBJ2-1
TGTGCCAGCAGTGTAATAGCGGGAGGGCTCGTCAATGAGCAGTTCTTC
CASSVIAGGLVNEQFF
>TRBV6-5|-|-|TRBJ1-2
TGTGCCAGCAGTGGAGGGGTTGGGGTCGGCTATGGCTACACCTTC
CASSGGVGVGYGYTF
>TRBV2|-|TRBD2|TRBJ2-7
TGTGCCAGCAGTGAAGACCCGATGGCTAGCGGGAGGAACGAGCAGTACTTC
CASSEDPMASGRNEQYF
>TRBV5-5|-|-|TRBJ2-1
TGTGCCAGCAGCTATGATAGACAGAACCTTCAGTTCTTC
CASSYDRQNLQFF
>TRBV30|-|-|TRBJ2-3
TGTGCCTGGAGTGTAGGTAGCGGCACAGATACGCAGTATTTT
CAWSVGSGTDTQYF
>TRBV2|-|-|TRBJ1-2
TGTGCCAGCAGTGAAGCGTTGGCGGCCCTCTATGGCTACACCTTC
CASSEALAALYGYTF
>TRBV29-1|-|-|TRBJ2-1
TGCAGCGTTGAATGGGGGCACTCCTACAATGAGCAGTTCTTC
CSVEWGHSYNEQFF
>TRBV30|-|-|TRBJ1-2
TGTGCCTGGAGTGTACAGAGAGGGGGCTACACCTTC
CAWSVQRGGYTF
>TRBV10-1|-|-|TRBJ1-1
TGCGCCAGCAGACCGGACCGATCGCCAATGAACACTGAAGCTTTCTTT
CASRPDRSPMNTEAFF
>TRBV19|once|TRBD1|TRBJ2-1
TGTGCCAGTAGGCCCGGACAGGGGTCCCACAATGAGCAGTTCTTC
CASRPGQGSHNEQFF
>TRBV4-1|-|-|TRBJ2-6
TGCGCCAGCAGCTCGCTTTCGGTGTCTGGGGCCAACGTCCTGACTTTC
CASSSLSVSGANVLTF
>TRBV28|-|-|TRBJ1-5
TGTGCCAGCAGTTTATCGGGGGAGGATGGTCAGCCCCAGCATTTT
CASSLSGEDGQPQHF
>TRBV29-1|-|-|TRBJ2-1
TGCAGCGTTGAGAACCTGAACGGCGGAGCCTACAATGAGCAGTTCTTC
CSVENLNGGAYNEQFF
>TRBV2|-|-|TRBJ1-5
TGTGCCAGCAGTGAGGCGTTGGGACAGCCCCAGCATTTT
CASSEALGQPQHF
>TRBV5-4|-|-|TRBJ2-1
TGTGCCAGCAGCAAACTAGAGGGTTTCAACAATGAGCAGTTCTTC
CASSKLEGFNNEQFF
>TRBV4-1|-|TRBD1|TRBJ2-5
TGCGCCAGCAGTGACAGGGGACAACAGACCCAGTACTTC
CASSDRGQQTQYF
>TRBV7-8|once|TRBD1|TRBJ1-4
TGTGCCAGCAGCTTAGCGAGGTCAGGGGGTGAAAAACTGTTTTTT
CASSLARSGGEKLFF
>TRBV28|-|-|TRBJ1-3
TGTGCCAGCAGCTCCGACGTTAGCTCTGGAAACACCATATATTTT
CASSSDVSSGNTIYF
>TRBV9|-|-|TRBJ2-7
TGTGCCAGCAGCGTAGCGCTGAGGGGCGAGCAGTACTTC
CASSVALRGEQYF
>TRBV28|once|-|TRBJ2-2
TGTGCCAGCCGGGGGTACAGGGGCGGCACCGGGGAGCTGTTTTTT
CASRGYRGGTGELFF
>TRBV6-1|-|-|TRBJ2-7
TGTGCCAGCAGTGCAGCGACAGCTTACTACGAGCAGTACTTC
CASSAATAYYEQYF
>TRBV27|-|-|TRBJ2-7
TGTGCCAGGAGGGATCTAACAGGGACACCCTACGAGCAGTACTTC
CARRDLTGTPYEQYF
>TRBV27|-|-|TRBJ2-7
TGTGCCAGCAGTATACGGACCAACTACGAGCAGTACTTC
CASSIRTNYEQYF
>TRBV5-1|-|TRBD2|TRBJ2-7
TGCGCCAGCAGCTTGGAAGGCGGGGGCTACGAGCAGTACTTC
CASSLEGGGYEQYF
>TRBV6-1|-|-|TRBJ2-7
TGTGCCAGCAGGGGACTTGGGTACGAGCAGTACTTC
CASRGLGYEQYF
>TRBV4-1|-|TRBD1|TRBJ2-6
TGCGCCAGCAGCCAAGGACAGGGGGCGCCTGGGGCCAACGTCCTGACTTTC
CASSQGQGAPGANVLTF
>TRBV27|-|TRBD2|TRBJ2-2
TGTGCCAGCAGTTTAATTTTCGGGAGGGCTTCCGGGGAGCTGTTTTTT
CASSLIFGRASGELFF
>TRBV5-4|-|-|TRBJ2-7
TGTGCCAGCAGCTTTGACTCAACCTACGAGCAGTACTTC
CASSFDSTYEQYF
>TRBV19|-|TRBD1|TRBJ2-1
TGTGCCAGTAGTGCCACAGGGGTCAATGAGCAGTTCTTC
CASSATGVNEQFF
>TRBV13|-|TRBD1|TRBJ1-1
TGTGCCAGCAGCCTGGGGACAGGGGACACTGAAGCTTTCTTT
CASSLGTGDTEAFF
>TRBV9|-|-|TRBJ1-3
TGTGCCAGCAGCGTATATGGCTCGGAATCTGGAAACACCATATATTTT
CASSVYGSESGNTIYF
>TRBV10-2|-|-|TRBJ1-3
TGCGCCAGCAGTGAGTCGGAGCGCAACTCTGGAAACACCATATATTTT
CASSESERNSGNTIYF
>TRBV6-1|-|-|TRBJ2-7
TGTGCCAGCATCGGACCTAACTACGAGCAGTACTTC
CASIGPNYEQYF
>TRBV19|-|-|TRBJ1-5
TGTGCCAGTAGTATGGTGGCGGGAAATCAGCCCCAGCATTTT
CASSMVAGNQPQHF
>TRBV4-1|-|-|TRBJ2-1
TGCGCCAGCAGCCAAGGGCAGGAACGGGAGAGGCTTCGGGAGCAGTTCTTC
CASSQGQERERLREQFF
>TRBV14|-|-|TRBJ1-1
TGTGCCAGCAGCGCTGGAGGAGAAATAATGAACACTGAAGCTTTCTTT
CASSAGGEIMNTEAFF
>TRBV5-4|-|TRBD2|TRBJ2-7
TGTGCCAGCAGCTGGGGAGGACTAGCGGCTTACGAGCAGTACTTC
CASSWGGLAAYEQYF
>TRBV27|-|TRBD2|TRBJ2-3
TGTGCCAGCAGTTTATTGGAAGCGGGAGACCCAGATACGCAGTATTTT
CASSLLEAGDPDTQYF
>TRBV29-1|-|-|TRBJ2-1
TGCAGCGTTCCTCTAGCGCCTAACCTGGCGGGCAATGAGCAGTTCTTC
CSVPLAPNLAGNEQFF
>TRBV19|-|-|TRBJ2-1
TGTGCCAGTAGTATCGACGGGAGCTCCTACAATGAGCAGTTCTTC
CASSIDGSSYNEQFF